This is a list of T cell receptor beta chains from one sample in a study of blood T cell repertoires in COVID-19. Sequenced by immunoSEQ multiplex PCR; TCRdb stores in-frame clones only, minus some. The sample holds roughly 200,000 clones; 86% are singletons and the top ten take around 4.5%. Sequences were obtained from PBMCs or T cells enriched from blood (not recorded which). The receptors shown here come from a woman between 25 and 40 years old who had been exposed to COVID-19. Each CDR3 is given with its conserved first and last residue. The order of the fields is clone size, V gene, J gene, D gene, CDR3 protein, CDR3 DNA. D genes are given only for firm matches. Size values are once, few and many counts, or a class for expanded clones, and some rows have none.

clone_size: -
v_call: TRBV5-1
j_call: TRBJ1-3
d_call: -
cdr3_aa: CASSLELGNTIYF
cdr3_nt: TGCGCCAGCAGCTTGGAACTTGGAAACACCATATATTTT

clone_size: -
v_call: TRBV5-1
j_call: TRBJ2-3
d_call: TRBD2
cdr3_aa: CASSSFAGSGYTDTQYF
cdr3_nt: TGCGCCAGCAGCTCCTTCGCGGGTAGCGGGTACACAGATACGCAGTATTTT

clone_size: few
v_call: TRBV4-2
j_call: TRBJ1-5
d_call: -
cdr3_aa: CASSQASGYSNQPQHF
cdr3_nt: TGTGCCAGCAGCCAAGCGTCGGGTTATAGCAATCAGCCCCAGCATTTT

clone_size: -
v_call: TRBV2
j_call: TRBJ2-2
d_call: -
cdr3_aa: CASTVGANTGELFF
cdr3_nt: TGTGCCAGCACTGTGGGAGCGAACACCGGGGAGCTGTTTTTT

clone_size: -
v_call: TRBV5-1
j_call: TRBJ2-1
d_call: -
cdr3_aa: CASSLTGYEQFF
cdr3_nt: TGCGCCAGCAGCTTAACAGGGTATGAGCAGTTCTTC

clone_size: -
v_call: TRBV7-6
j_call: TRBJ2-3
d_call: TRBD1
cdr3_aa: CASSLATGGGDTQYF
cdr3_nt: TGTGCCAGCAGCTTAGCGACAGGGGGCGGAGATACGCAGTATTTT

clone_size: -
v_call: TRBV25-1
j_call: TRBJ1-5
d_call: TRBD1
cdr3_aa: CASKGQDNQPQHF
cdr3_nt: TGTGCCAGCAAGGGACAGGACAATCAGCCCCAGCATTTT

clone_size: once
v_call: TRBV19
j_call: TRBJ1-1
d_call: -
cdr3_aa: CASSITGSGTEAFF
cdr3_nt: TGTGCCAGTAGTATCACGGGGAGCGGCACTGAAGCTTTCTTT

clone_size: -
v_call: TRBV2
j_call: TRBJ2-5
d_call: TRBD2
cdr3_aa: CASSERLVGAGGRLRTQYF
cdr3_nt: TGTGCCAGCAGTGAAAGGCTGGTTGGAGCGGGGGGTCGCCTCCGGACCCAGTACTTC

clone_size: -
v_call: TRBV5-1
j_call: TRBJ2-1
d_call: -
cdr3_aa: CASSPPLPGGAYNEQFF
cdr3_nt: TGCGCCAGCAGCCCGCCCCTGCCGGGGGGCGCCTACAATGAGCAGTTCTTC

clone_size: -
v_call: TRBV19
j_call: TRBJ1-1
d_call: -
cdr3_aa: CASRAENTEAFF
cdr3_nt: TGTGCCAGTAGGGCGGAGAACACTGAAGCTTTCTTT

clone_size: once
v_call: TRBV12-5
j_call: TRBJ1-5
d_call: TRBD1
cdr3_aa: CASGLVPSIQGGAPQPYQPQHF
cdr3_nt: TGTGCTAGTGGTTTGGTACCTTCCATTCAGGGGGGAGCCCCCCAACCCTATCAGCCCCAGCATTTT

clone_size: -
v_call: TRBV19
j_call: TRBJ1-5
d_call: -
cdr3_aa: CASTAKTGVQPQHF
cdr3_nt: TGTGCCAGTACCGCTAAAACGGGGGTTCAGCCCCAGCATTTT

clone_size: -
v_call: TRBV24-1
j_call: TRBJ2-3
d_call: -
cdr3_aa: CATSRGTDTQYF
cdr3_nt: TGTGCCACCAGTCGGGGGACAGATACGCAGTATTTT

clone_size: -
v_call: TRBV5-1
j_call: TRBJ1-1
d_call: -
cdr3_aa: CASSLASSSQEAFF
cdr3_nt: TGCGCCAGCAGCTTGGCCAGTTCGTCACAGGAAGCTTTCTTT

clone_size: -
v_call: TRBV30
j_call: TRBJ2-3
d_call: -
cdr3_aa: CAVQGDFGTDTQYF
cdr3_nt: TGTGCCGTCCAAGGGGACTTTGGCACAGATACGCAGTATTTT